Each of the 17 T cell receptor beta chains below was sequenced from the same sample in a study of T cell responses to AZD1222 COVID-19 vaccine. The assay was immunoSEQ multiplex PCR, and TCRdb's table has in-frame clones only and misses some. The sample lists approximately 130,000 clones, roughly 89% seen once, with roughly 1.1% in the top ten. The sequencing here drew on peripheral blood, taken 28 days after the second AZD1222 dose. These receptors all stem from an adult who received the AZD1222 COVID-19 vaccine.

The chain joins TRBV24-1 to TRBJ2-5; D might be TRBD1 (5 bases). The CDR3 is 15 residues long. Germline CDR1 reads KGHDR; CDR2 reads SFDVKD. V lost 5 bases, J lost 5 bases, and 17 bases lay in between. CDR3 in DNA: TGTGCCACCAGTGCCCACAGGTTGGGTTGGGAGACCCAGTACTTC. Translated, it gives CATSAHRLGWETQYF.

The rearrangement joins TRBV6-5 to TRBJ1-1, with 7 bases aligning to TRBD1. CDR3 size: 14 residues. V was pared by 6 bases and J by 2 bases, with 6 bases of the junction left unmatched. CDR1 and CDR2 from the germline V gene are MNHEY and SVGAGI. The CDR3 region has the DNA TGTGCCAGCAGCCGCGGGACAGCCAACACTGAAGCTTTCTTT. Translated, it gives CASSRGTANTEAFF.

V is TRBV24-1 and J is TRBJ2-5, with D perhaps matching TRBD1 (5 bases). The V gene lost 4 bases and the J gene lost 2 bases, with 13 bases spanning the gap. CDR1 is KGHDR, CDR2 SFDVKD, per germline. The CDR3 has 15 amino acids. The CDR3: CATSEKGAGQETQYF. The CDR3 coding sequence is TGTGCCACCAGTGAAAAGGGCGCAGGGCAAGAGACCCAGTACTTC.

This clone occurred a few times. The chain recombines TRBV27 with TRBJ2-7; D call uncertain. The germline gives CDR1 MNHEY, CDR2 SMNVEV (reference sequence). Trimming removed 2 bases from V and 4 bases from J, with 12 bases in between. The length of the CDR3 is 14 residues. For the CDR3, the DNA is TGTGCCAGCAGTTTAGGGCCCAGCCGGTACGAGCAGTACTTC. As protein: CASSLGPSRYEQYF.

The chain recombines TRBV29-1 with TRBJ2-2, with a possible D match to TRBD2 (6 bases). This CDR3 has 14 residues. In germline, CDR1 is SQVTM, CDR2 ANQGSEA. Trimming removed 1 base at V and 5 bases at J, with 11 bases between. CDR3 sequence (DNA): TGCAGCGTTGAAGGGGGGGTTAGGACCGGGGAGCTGTTTTTT. It is translated as CSVEGGVRTGELFF.

CDR3 bases: TGTGCCAGCAGTGGCCTCGGTCGACAGGGAAGAAACGAGCAGTACTTC. It encodes CASSGLGRQGRNEQYF. The chain couples TRBV25-1 to TRBJ2-7; 7 positions match TRBD1. In germline, CDR1 is MGHDK, CDR2 SYGVNS. The CDR3 extends over 16 amino acids. The V and J ends lost 4 bases and 5 bases, in that order; junction bases with no gene match: 14.

The chain uses TRBV9 and TRBJ2-5; TRBD2 agrees at 8 bases. Trimming cost V 4 bases and J 4 bases; bases outside gene matches: 9. Germline loops: CDR1 SGDLS, CDR2 YYNGEE. CDR3 size: 15 residues. The CDR3 is CASSSMAGGPETQYF. DNA for the CDR3: TGTGCCAGCAGCTCAATGGCGGGGGGACCAGAGACCCAGTACTTC.

The chain combines TRBV7-2 with TRBJ2-2; D possibly uses TRBD1 or TRBD2 (5 bases each). There are 16 residues in the CDR3. V dropped 5 bases and J dropped 6 bases, with 19 bases sitting between them. Germline CDR1 and CDR2: SGHTA and FQGNSA. The CDR3 reads CASSPGRGGGAGELFF. As DNA, the CDR3 is TGTGCCAGCAGCCCGGGACGGGGCGGTGGTGCCGGGGAGCTGTTTTTT.

The table lists this clone with a count of one. The chain recombines TRBV6-6 with TRBJ2-1; perhaps TRBD2 as D (6 bases). The V gene's germline CDR1 is MNHNY and CDR2 SVGAGI (reference sequence). This CDR3 comprises 14 residues. Trimming took off 2 bases at V and 5 bases at J, with 10 bases between the two ends. CDR3 loop: CASSYAGLNNEQFF. The CDR3 nucleotides read TGTGCCAGCAGTTACGCGGGACTGAACAATGAGCAGTTCTTC.

The chain couples TRBV5-4 to TRBJ2-2; D gene ambiguous. CDR1 and CDR2 (germline): SGHNT, YYREEE (reference sequence). The CDR3 runs 14 residues. V lost 0 bases to trimming and J lost 0 bases, with 3 bases between them. Here the CDR3 reads CASSLETNTGELFF. DNA for the CDR3: TGTGCCAGCAGCTTGGAGACGAACACCGGGGAGCTGTTTTTT. Together with reference TRBV5-4 and TRBJ2-2, the CDR3 gives the full variable domain: ETGVTQSPTHLIKTRGQQVTLRCSSQSGHNTVSWYQQALGQGPQFIFQYYREEENGRGNFPPRFSGLQFPNYSSELNVNALELDDSALYLCASSLETNTGELFFGEGSRLTVL.

The chain combines TRBV9 with TRBJ2-3; D remains ambiguous. The V gene's germline CDR1 is SGDLS and CDR2 YYNGEE. V shed 3 bases and J shed 6 bases, with 8 bases lying between them. The CDR3 runs to 12 residues. DNA of the CDR3: TGTGCCAGCAGCGCCATTAGGGATACGCAGTATTTT. Encoded protein: CASSAIRDTQYF.

The chain links TRBV25-1 to TRBJ2-5; unclear D gene. CDR1 is MGHDK, CDR2 SYGVNS, per germline. The germline V and J ends were trimmed by 2 bases and 1 base, with 8 bases remaining between them. The CDR3 has 14 residues. CDR3 loop: CASSETLGQETQYF. The CDR3 DNA follows: TGTGCCAGCAGTGAAACACTTGGCCAAGAGACCCAGTACTTC.

V gene TRBV2 combines with J gene TRBJ1-1; D is unclear. Trimming stripped 5 bases from V and 2 bases from J, with 9 bases between. CDR1 and CDR2 from the germline V gene are SNHLY and FYNNEI. This CDR3 is built from 13 residues. The CDR3 spells CASSLTLNTEAFF. CDR3 nucleotide sequence: TGTGCCAGCAGTCTGACACTTAACACTGAAGCTTTCTTT.

The chain recombines TRBV18 with TRBJ1-1; D is unresolved. Germline values: CDR1 KGHSH, CDR2 LQKENI. The CDR3 consists of 16 residues. V lost 0 bases and J 3 bases, leaving 14 bases between the germline ends. This chain's CDR3 is CASSPPSVARDTEAFF. CDR3 DNA: TGTGCCAGCTCACCACCCTCGGTCGCGAGGGACACTGAAGCTTTCTTT. The full variable domain, its missing parts supplied by reference TRBV18 and TRBJ1-1, is NAGVMQNPRHLVRRRGQEARLRCSPMKGHSHVYWYRQLPEEGLKFMVYLQKENIIDESGMPKERFSAEFPKEGPSILRIQQVVRGDSAAYFCASSPPSVARDTEAFFGQGTRLTVV.

V is TRBV11-2 and J is TRBJ1-3; the D is unclear. CDR3 length: 15 residues. V was trimmed by 1 base and J by 0 bases, leaving 7 bases between them. Looked up from germline, CDR1 is SGHAT and CDR2 is FQNNGV. The CDR3 DNA is TGTGCCAGCAGCTTAGGAGCAAACTCTGGAAACACCATATATTTT. Amino acids: CASSLGANSGNTIYF.

The CDR3 DNA reads as TGTGCCTGGAGTACAGGGGATGGAAACACCATATATTTT. Translating gives CAWSTGDGNTIYF. The rearrangement joins TRBV30 to TRBJ1-3, with TRBD1 identical over 7 bases. V was clipped by 2 bases and J by 3 bases; unmatched bases: 1. The germline gives CDR1 GTSNPN, CDR2 SVGIG (reference sequence). This CDR3 region has 13 residues.

The rearrangement joins TRBV21-1 to TRBJ2-7; whether TRBD1, the table's D call, matches the DNA was not checked. TRBV21-1 is flagged as a pseudogene. This CDR3 has 17 residues. The CDR3 loop is CASSKSLGTDLLYEQYF. The CDR3 DNA reads TGTGCCAGCAGCAAATCTCTCGGGACAGACTTACTATACGAGCAGTACTTC.